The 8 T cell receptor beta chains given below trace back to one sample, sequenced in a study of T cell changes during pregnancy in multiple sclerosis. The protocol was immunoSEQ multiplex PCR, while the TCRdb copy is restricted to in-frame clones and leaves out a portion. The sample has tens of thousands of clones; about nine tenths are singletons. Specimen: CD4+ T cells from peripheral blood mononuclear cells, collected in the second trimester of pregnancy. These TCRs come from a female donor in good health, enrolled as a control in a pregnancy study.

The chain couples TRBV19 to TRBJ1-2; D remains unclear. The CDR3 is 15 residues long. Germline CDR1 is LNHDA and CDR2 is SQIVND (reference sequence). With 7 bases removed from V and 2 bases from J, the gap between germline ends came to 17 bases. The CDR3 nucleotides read TGTGCCAGTACTCTGGACCACGTAGCGAACTATGGCTACACCTTC. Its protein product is CASTLDHVANYGYTF.

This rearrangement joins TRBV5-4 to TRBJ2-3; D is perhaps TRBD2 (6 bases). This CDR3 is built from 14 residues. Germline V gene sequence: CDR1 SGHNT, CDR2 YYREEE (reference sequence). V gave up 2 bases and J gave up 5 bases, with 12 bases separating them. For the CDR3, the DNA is TGTGCCAGCAGCTTCATACGGGGAGGAGATACGCAGTATTTT. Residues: CASSFIRGGDTQYF.

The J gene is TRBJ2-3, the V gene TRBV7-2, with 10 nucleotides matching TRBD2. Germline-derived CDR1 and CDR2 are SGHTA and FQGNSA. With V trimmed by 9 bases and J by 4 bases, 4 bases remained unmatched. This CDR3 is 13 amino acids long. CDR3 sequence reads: CASLAGGADTQYF. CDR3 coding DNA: TGTGCCAGTTTAGCGGGAGGAGCAGATACGCAGTATTTT.

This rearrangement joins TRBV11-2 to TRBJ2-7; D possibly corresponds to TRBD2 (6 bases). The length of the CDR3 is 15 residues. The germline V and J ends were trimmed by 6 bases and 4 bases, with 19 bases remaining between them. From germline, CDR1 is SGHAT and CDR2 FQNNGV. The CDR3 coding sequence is TGTGCCAGCAGGCCCGGGGCCGGGAGAGGGTACGAGCAGTACTTC. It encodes CASRPGAGRGYEQYF.

CDR3 sequence: CAISDHPRNEQFF. DNA of the CDR3: TGTGCCATCAGTGATCACCCTAGGAATGAGCAGTTCTTC. This chain uses TRBV10-3 with TRBJ2-1; D unclear. V lost 3 bases to trimming and J lost 7 bases, with 10 bases between them. The CDR3 has 13 amino acids. CDR1 and CDR2 (germline): ENHRY, SYGVKD.

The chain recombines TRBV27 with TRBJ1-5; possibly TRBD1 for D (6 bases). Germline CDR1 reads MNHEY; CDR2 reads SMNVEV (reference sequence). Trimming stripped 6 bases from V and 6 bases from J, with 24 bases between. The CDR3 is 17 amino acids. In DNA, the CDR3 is TGTGCCAGCAGCCCCAACGGTCGGGGGGCGAGAATTCAGCCCCAGCATTTT. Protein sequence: CASSPNGRGARIQPQHF.

The CDR3 DNA is TGCGCCAGCAGCGTCGGGACAGCTACCTACGAGCAGTACTTC. Protein sequence: CASSVGTATYEQYF. This chain connects TRBV5-1 to TRBJ2-7, with 7 bases that match TRBD1. The V gene's germline CDR1 is SGHRS and CDR2 YFSETQ. V was clipped by 4 bases and J by 2 bases; unmatched bases: 6. The CDR3 runs to 14 residues.

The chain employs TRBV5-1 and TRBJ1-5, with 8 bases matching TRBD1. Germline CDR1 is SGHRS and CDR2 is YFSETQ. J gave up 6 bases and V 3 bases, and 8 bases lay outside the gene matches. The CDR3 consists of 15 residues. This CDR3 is CASSSGQGIGQPQHF. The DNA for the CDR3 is TGCGCCAGCAGCTCTGGACAGGGAATAGGTCAGCCCCAGCATTTT.